These 17 T cell receptor beta chains originate from one sample sequenced in a study of cytomegalovirus exposure and HLA in healthy donors. Sequencing used immunoSEQ multiplex PCR; TCRdb keeps in-frame clones, though not all of them. The data contain under 250,000 clones, around nine tenths of them singletons. Sequences were obtained from PBMCs. These receptor sequences come from a man younger than 30 in good health and CMV-seronegative.

This clone was detected a few times. This chain connects TRBV27 to TRBJ2-3; TRBD2 matches at 7 bases. This CDR3 has 15 amino acids. The germline V gene has CDR1 MNHEY and CDR2 SMNVEV (reference sequence). Trimming took 6 bases from V and 4 from J; bases not matched to a gene: 10. The CDR3 DNA is TGTGCCAGCAGCTCCCCCCCTAGCGGTGCAGATACGCAGTATTTT. Residues: CASSSPPSGADTQYF.

The J gene is TRBJ2-5, the V gene TRBV9; 8 nucleotides match TRBD1. The ends lost 3 bases at V and 4 bases at J; junction bases unmatched: 8. Germline V gene sequence: CDR1 SGDLS, CDR2 YYNGEE. This CDR3 comprises 15 residues. CDR3: CASSARQGIGETQYF. The CDR3 DNA follows: TGTGCCAGCAGCGCAAGACAGGGGATAGGAGAGACCCAGTACTTC.

V gene TRBV7-8 combines with J gene TRBJ2-7; maybe TRBD2 (5 bases). The V gene's germline CDR1 is SGHVS and CDR2 FQNEAQ. V was clipped by 1 base and J by 3 bases, with 7 bases between them. The CDR3 contains 13 residues. Here the CDR3 reads CASSLVGNYEQYF. The CDR3 DNA is TGTGCCAGCAGCTTAGTCGGGAACTACGAGCAGTACTTC.

The J gene is TRBJ2-7, the V gene TRBV28; the match to TRBD2 covers 8 bases. Germline assignment: CDR1 MDHEN and CDR2 SYDVKM. Trimming removed 9 bases from V and 4 bases from J; junction bases left unmatched: 17. This CDR3 comprises 16 residues. CDR3 region: CASRISYSGKSYEQYF. Written as DNA, the CDR3 is TGTGCCAGTAGAATTTCATATAGCGGGAAGTCTTACGAGCAGTACTTC.

This clone was detected only once. The gene calls are TRBV6-5 and TRBJ1-1; 7 positions match TRBD1. CDR1 is MNHEY, CDR2 SVGAGI, per germline. The V and J ends lost 4 bases and 5 bases, in that order; junction bases with no gene match: 4. The CDR3 runs to 13 residues. CDR3 protein: CASSSPGQTEAFF. The CDR3 bases are TGTGCCAGCAGTTCACCGGGACAGACTGAAGCTTTCTTT.

V gene TRBV12-5 combines with J gene TRBJ1-2, with D unresolved. CDR1 and CDR2 (germline): LGHNT, FRNRAP. The CDR3 spans 13 residues. V lost 3 bases, J lost 4 bases, and 9 bases lay in between. CDR3 sequence reads: CASGFSTTYGYTF. The CDR3 DNA sequence: TGTGCTAGTGGTTTTAGCACAACCTATGGCTACACCTTC.

The chain links TRBV7-2 to TRBJ2-7; possibly TRBD1 for D (5 bases). V was shortened by 2 bases and J by 3 bases, with 8 bases between the two germline ends. The CDR3 is 13 residues long. The V gene's germline CDR1 is SGHTA and CDR2 FQGNSA. Here the CDR3 reads CASSLWTNYEQYF. The DNA of the CDR3 is TGTGCCAGCAGCTTATGGACAAACTACGAGCAGTACTTC.

The chain couples TRBV7-9 to TRBJ2-3, with a tentative D call TRBD2 (6 bases). V was pared by 2 bases and J by 2 bases, with 14 bases between. Germline V lookup: CDR1 SEHNR, CDR2 FQNEAQ (reference sequence). CDR3 size: 16 residues. The CDR3 spells CASSLPIGGTTDTQYF. The CDR3 coding sequence is TGTGCCAGCAGCTTACCGATCGGGGGAACCACAGATACGCAGTATTTT.

The gene calls are TRBV7-2 and TRBJ2-7; TRBD2 matches at 9 bases. CDR3 length: 16 amino acids. J gave up 2 bases and V 3 bases, and 8 bases lay outside the gene matches. In germline, CDR1 is SGHTA, CDR2 FQGNSA. CDR3 loop: CASSLRGGRATYEQYF. The CDR3 DNA reads as TGTGCCAGCAGCTTGCGAGGCGGGAGGGCGACCTACGAGCAGTACTTC.

The genes are TRBV12-2 and TRBJ2-1; the table calls TRBD1, which could not be checked here. TRBV12-2 is a pseudogene. The CDR3 is 13 amino acids. In DNA form, the CDR3 reads TGCGGATTCCTGGGACAGCAGGCCAATGAGCAGTTCTTC. Translating it yields CGFLGQQANEQFF.

This chain connects TRBV7-9 to TRBJ2-7; D possibly corresponds to TRBD2 (7 bases). The CDR3 consists of 14 residues. V lost 5 bases, J lost 5 bases, and 16 bases lay in between. The germline CDR1 and CDR2 sequences are SEHNR and FQNEAQ (reference sequence). In DNA form, the CDR3 reads TGTGCCAGCAGCCCCAAGGGGGGGGCCCACGAGCAGTACTTC. Translation: CASSPKGGAHEQYF.

The chain uses TRBV7-6 and TRBJ1-2; 12 positions match TRBD1. The length of the CDR3 is 17 residues. The germline gives CDR1 SGHVS, CDR2 FNYEAQ. The V segment lost 4 bases and the J segment 7 bases; nucleotides outside the gene matches: 13. The CDR3 protein is CASSYLWRDRGRGGYTF. CDR3 bases: TGTGCCAGCAGCTATCTTTGGCGGGACAGGGGGCGGGGTGGCTACACCTTC.

The chain is built from TRBV6-5 and TRBJ2-3, with unresolved D. V was pared by 6 bases and J by 5 bases, with 12 bases between. CDR3 length: 13 amino acids. The germline CDR1 and CDR2 sequences are MNHEY and SVGAGI. DNA for the CDR3: TGTGCCAGCAGCCTAACCCTAGGAGATACGCAGTATTTT. Its translation is CASSLTLGDTQYF.

There are a few counts of this clone. This rearrangement joins TRBV7-9 to TRBJ1-1, with unresolved D. CDR1 and CDR2 (germline): SEHNR, FQNEAQ (reference sequence). Trimming cost V 3 bases and J 8 bases, with 10 bases left between them. The CDR3 has 12 residues. The chain's CDR3 is CASSLPPEEAFF. The CDR3 region has the DNA TGTGCCAGCAGCTTGCCCCCGGAGGAAGCTTTCTTT. Looking up the rest from reference TRBV7-9 and TRBJ1-1 gives the full variable domain: DTGVSQNPRHKITKRGQNVTFRCDPISEHNRLYWYRQTLGQGPEFLTYFQNEAQLEKSRLLSDRFSAERPKGSFSTLEIQRTEQGDSAMYLCASSLPPEEAFFGQGTRLTVV.

The genes are TRBV19 and TRBJ1-1; D gene uncertain. This CDR3 region has 15 residues. Germline CDR1 reads LNHDA; CDR2 reads SQIVND (reference sequence). The V and J ends lost 11 bases and 5 bases respectively, with 24 bases between them. CDR3 in DNA: TGTGCCTCCTCCCACGGTGGTGGAAGAGGGACTGAAGCTTTCTTT. Translating it yields CASSHGGGRGTEAFF.

The J gene is TRBJ2-7, the V gene TRBV27; 7 positions match TRBD1. The CDR3 extends over 14 amino acids. The trim removed 0 bases at V and 3 bases at J, leaving 2 bases unmatched. Looked up from germline, CDR1 is MNHEY and CDR2 is SMNVEV (reference sequence). For the CDR3, the DNA is TGTGCCAGCAGTTTATCGGACAGGATCTACGAGCAGTACTTC. Residues: CASSLSDRIYEQYF.

The CDR3 here is CASSQGLRYNEQFF. CDR3 bases: TGTGCCAGCAGCCAGGGCCTCCGCTACAATGAGCAGTTCTTC. The chain employs TRBV4-2 and TRBJ2-1, with unresolved D. Germline V gene data show CDR1 as LGHNA and CDR2 as YNFKEQ. CDR3 size: 14 residues. Trimming pared 3 bases from V and 3 bases from J, leaving 9 bases between.